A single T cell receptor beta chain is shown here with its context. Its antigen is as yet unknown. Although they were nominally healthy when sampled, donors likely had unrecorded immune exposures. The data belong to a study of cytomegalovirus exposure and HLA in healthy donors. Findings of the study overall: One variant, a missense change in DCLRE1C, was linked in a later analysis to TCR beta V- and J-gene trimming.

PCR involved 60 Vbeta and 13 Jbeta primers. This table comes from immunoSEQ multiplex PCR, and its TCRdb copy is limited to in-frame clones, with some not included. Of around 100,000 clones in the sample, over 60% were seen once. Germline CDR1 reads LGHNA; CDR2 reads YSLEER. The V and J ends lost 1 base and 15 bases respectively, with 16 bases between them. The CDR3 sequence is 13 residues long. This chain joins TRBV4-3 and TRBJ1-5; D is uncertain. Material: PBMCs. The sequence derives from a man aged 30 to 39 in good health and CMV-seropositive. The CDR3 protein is CASSQVRTSRRHF. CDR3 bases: TGCGCCAGCAGCCAAGTACGTACTTCCCGCCGGCATTTT.